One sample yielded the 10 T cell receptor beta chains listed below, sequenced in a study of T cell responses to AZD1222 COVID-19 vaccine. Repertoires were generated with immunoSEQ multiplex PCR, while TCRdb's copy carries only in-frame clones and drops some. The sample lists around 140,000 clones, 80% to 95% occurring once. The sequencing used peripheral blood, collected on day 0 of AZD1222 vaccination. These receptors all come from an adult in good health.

This CDR3 reads CASSTQGAGTEAFF. The CDR3 bases are TGTGCCAGCAGCACGCAGGGGGCGGGCACTGAAGCTTTCTTT. The rearrangement joins TRBV11-2 to TRBJ1-1; 8 nucleotides align to TRBD1. CDR1 and CDR2 (germline): SGHAT, FQNNGV. The V and J ends lost 5 bases and 4 bases, in that order; junction bases with no gene match: 6. The CDR3 loop spans 14 amino acids.

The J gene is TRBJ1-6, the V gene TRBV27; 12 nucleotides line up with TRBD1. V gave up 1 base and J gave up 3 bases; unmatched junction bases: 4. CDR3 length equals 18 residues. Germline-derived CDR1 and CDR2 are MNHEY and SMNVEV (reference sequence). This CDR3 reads CASSLWGQGAVYNSPLHF. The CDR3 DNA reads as TGTGCCAGCAGTTTATGGGGACAGGGGGCCGTCTATAATTCACCCCTCCACTTT.

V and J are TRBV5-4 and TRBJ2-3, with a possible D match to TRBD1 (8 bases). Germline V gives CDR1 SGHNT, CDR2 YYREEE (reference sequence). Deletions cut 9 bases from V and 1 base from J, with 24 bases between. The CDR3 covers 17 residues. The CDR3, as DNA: TGTGCCACCTCACAGGGGGGAGGCCGGGGGGGCACAGATACGCAGTATTTT. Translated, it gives CATSQGGGRGGTDTQYF.

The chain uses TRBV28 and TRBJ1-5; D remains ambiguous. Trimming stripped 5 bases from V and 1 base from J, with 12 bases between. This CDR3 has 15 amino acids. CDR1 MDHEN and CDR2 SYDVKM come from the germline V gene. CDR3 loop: CASSPLKKSNQPQHF. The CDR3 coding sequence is TGTGCCAGCAGTCCCCTCAAGAAGAGCAATCAGCCCCAGCATTTT.

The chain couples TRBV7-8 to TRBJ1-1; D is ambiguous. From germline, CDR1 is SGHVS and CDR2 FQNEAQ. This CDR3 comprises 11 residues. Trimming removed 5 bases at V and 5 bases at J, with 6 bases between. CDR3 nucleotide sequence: TGTGCCAGCAGCCCAACGACTGAAGCTTTCTTT. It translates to CASSPTTEAFF.

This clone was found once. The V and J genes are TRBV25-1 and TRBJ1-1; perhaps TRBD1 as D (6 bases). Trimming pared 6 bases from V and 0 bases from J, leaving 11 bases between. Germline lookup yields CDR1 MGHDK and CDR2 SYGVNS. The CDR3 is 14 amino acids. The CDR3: CASRIQGLNTEAFF. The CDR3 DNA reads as TGTGCCAGCAGAATACAGGGCTTGAACACTGAAGCTTTCTTT.

The CDR3 DNA reads as TGTGCCACCAGCAGGGCCTCGGGGAACACTGAAGCTTTCTTT. Amino acids: CATSRASGNTEAFF. The V call is TRBV15, the J call TRBJ1-1; D gene ambiguous. The V end was cut by 3 bases, the J end by 1 base, with 9 bases between. The CDR3 contains 14 residues. Germline V gene sequence: CDR1 LNHNV, CDR2 YYDKDF (reference sequence).

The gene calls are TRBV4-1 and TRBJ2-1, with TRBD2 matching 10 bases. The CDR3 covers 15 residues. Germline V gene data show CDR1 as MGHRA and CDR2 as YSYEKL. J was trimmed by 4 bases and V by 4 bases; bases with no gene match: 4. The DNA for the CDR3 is TGCGCCAGCAGCCCTAGCGGGAGTTTGTACAATGAGCAGTTCTTC. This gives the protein CASSPSGSLYNEQFF.

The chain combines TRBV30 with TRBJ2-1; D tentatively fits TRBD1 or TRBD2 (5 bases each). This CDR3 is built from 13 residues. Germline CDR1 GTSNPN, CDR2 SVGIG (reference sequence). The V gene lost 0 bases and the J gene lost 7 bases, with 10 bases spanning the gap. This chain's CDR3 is CAWSVRGPNEQFF. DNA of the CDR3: TGTGCCTGGAGTGTACGGGGACCAAATGAGCAGTTCTTC.

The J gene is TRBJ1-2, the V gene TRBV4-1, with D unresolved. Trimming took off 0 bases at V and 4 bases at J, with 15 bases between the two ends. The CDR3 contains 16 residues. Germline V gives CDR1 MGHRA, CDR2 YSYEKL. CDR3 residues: CASSQDLDPRFYGYTF. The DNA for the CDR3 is TGCGCCAGCAGCCAAGATCTGGACCCGAGATTCTATGGCTACACCTTC.